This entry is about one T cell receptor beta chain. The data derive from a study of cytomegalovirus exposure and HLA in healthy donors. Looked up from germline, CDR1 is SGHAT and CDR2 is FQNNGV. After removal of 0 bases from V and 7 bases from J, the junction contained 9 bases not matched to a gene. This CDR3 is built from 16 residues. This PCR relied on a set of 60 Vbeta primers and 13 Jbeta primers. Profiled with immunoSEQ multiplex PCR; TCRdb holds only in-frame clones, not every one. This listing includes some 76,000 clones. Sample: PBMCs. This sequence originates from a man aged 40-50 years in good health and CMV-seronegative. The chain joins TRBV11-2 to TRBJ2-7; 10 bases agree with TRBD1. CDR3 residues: CASSLDRDRGYREQYF. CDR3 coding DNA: TGTGCCAGCAGCTTAGACCGGGACAGGGGATATAGGGAGCAGTACTTC.